This entry describes one TCR beta chain. The entry originates in a study of blood T cell repertoires in COVID-19. Study-level information: Both acute and convalescent COVID-19 samples were obtained from the United States, Italy and Spain.

The germline V gene has CDR1 SGHAT and CDR2 FQNNGV. V was pared by 2 bases and J by 0 bases, with 8 bases between. This CDR3 region has 15 residues. Authors' methods: Scientists estimated how many nucleated cells there were by amplifying reference gene primers. Sequencing used immunoSEQ multiplex PCR; TCRdb keeps in-frame clones, though not all of them. From that table come the V and J calls and clone size; the DNA was used to work out D and trimming. The sample has 120,000 or so clones, about 87% seen once. J is TRBJ1-3 and V is TRBV11-2; no firm D call. What was sequenced was peripheral blood. This sequence was found in a woman aged 55-70 years with acute or convalescent COVID-19. This CDR3 is CASSLRGFSGNTIYF. The CDR3 coding sequence is TGTGCCAGCAGCTTACGCGGTTTCTCTGGAAACACCATATATTTT.